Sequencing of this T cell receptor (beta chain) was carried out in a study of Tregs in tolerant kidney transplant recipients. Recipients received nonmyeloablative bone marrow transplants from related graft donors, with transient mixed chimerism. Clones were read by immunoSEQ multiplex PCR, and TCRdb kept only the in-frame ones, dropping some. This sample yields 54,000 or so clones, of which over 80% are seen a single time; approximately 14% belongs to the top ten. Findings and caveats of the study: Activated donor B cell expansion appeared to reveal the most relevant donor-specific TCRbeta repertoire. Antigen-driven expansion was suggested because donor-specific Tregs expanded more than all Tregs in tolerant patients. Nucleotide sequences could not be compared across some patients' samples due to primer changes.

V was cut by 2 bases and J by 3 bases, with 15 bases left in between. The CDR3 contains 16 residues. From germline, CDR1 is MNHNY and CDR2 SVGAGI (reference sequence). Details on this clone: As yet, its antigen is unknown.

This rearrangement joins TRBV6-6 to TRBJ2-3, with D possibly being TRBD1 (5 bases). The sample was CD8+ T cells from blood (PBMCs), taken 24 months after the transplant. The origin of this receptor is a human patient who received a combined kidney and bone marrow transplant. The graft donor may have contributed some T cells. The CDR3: CASSYPFKGRTDTQYF. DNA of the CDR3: TGTGCCAGCAGTTACCCCTTTAAGGGGCGGACAGATACGCAGTATTTT.